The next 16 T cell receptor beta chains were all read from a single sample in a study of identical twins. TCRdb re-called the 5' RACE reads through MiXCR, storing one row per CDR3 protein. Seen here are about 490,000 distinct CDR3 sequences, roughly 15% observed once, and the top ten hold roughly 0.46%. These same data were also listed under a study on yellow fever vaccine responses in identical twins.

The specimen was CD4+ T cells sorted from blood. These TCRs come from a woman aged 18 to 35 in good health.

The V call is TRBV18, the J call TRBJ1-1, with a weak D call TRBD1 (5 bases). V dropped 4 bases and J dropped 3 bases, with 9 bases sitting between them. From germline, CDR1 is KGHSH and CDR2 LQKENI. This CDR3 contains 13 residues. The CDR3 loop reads CASSQGWDTEAFF. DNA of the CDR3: TGTGCCAGCTCACAGGGGTGGGACACTGAAGCTTTCTTT.

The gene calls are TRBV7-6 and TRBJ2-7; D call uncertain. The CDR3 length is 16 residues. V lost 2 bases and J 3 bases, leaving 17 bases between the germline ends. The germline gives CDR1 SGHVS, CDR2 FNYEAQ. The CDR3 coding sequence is TGTGCCAGCAGCTTAAGGTTGGGGTGTCGGATCTACGAGCAGTACGTC. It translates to CASSLRLGCRIYEQYV.

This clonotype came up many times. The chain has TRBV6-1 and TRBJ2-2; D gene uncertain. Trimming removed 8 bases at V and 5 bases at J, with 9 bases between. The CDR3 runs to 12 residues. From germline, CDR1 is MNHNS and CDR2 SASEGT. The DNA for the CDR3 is TGTGCCAGCCGTCCCAGTACCGGGGAGCTGTTTTTT. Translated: CASRPSTGELFF.

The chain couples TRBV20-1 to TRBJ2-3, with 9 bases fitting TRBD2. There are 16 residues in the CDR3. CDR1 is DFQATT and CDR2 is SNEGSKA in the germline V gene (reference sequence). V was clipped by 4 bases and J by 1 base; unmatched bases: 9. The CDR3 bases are TGCAGTGCTATCCGGCTAGCGGGGTCTGGCACAGATACGCAGTATTTT. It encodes CSAIRLAGSGTDTQYF.

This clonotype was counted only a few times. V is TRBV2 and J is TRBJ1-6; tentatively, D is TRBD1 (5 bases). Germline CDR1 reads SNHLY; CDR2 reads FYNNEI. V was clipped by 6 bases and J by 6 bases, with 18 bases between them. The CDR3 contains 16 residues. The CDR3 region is CASSGLRGEANSPLHF. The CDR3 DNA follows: TGTGCCAGCAGCGGTCTTAGGGGCGAGGCTAATTCACCCCTCCACTTT.

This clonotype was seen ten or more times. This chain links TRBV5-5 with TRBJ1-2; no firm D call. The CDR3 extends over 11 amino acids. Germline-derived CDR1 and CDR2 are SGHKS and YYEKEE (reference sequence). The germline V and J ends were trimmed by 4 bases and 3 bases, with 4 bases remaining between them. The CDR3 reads CASSRDYGYTF. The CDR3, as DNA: TGTGCCAGCAGCCGGGACTATGGCTACACCTTC.

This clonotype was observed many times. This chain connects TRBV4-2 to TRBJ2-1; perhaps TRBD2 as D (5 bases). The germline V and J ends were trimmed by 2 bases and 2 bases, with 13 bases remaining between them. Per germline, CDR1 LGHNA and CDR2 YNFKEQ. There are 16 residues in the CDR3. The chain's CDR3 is CASSQTGREPYNEQFF. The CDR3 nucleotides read TGTGCCAGCAGCCAAACCGGACGGGAACCCTACAATGAGCAGTTCTTC.

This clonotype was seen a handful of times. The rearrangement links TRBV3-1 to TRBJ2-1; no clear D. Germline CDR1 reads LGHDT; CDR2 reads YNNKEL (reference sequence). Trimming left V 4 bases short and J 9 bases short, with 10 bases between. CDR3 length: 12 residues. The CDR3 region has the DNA TGTGCCAGCAGCCTACTTCGAGGTGAGCAGTTCTTC. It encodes CASSLLRGEQFF.

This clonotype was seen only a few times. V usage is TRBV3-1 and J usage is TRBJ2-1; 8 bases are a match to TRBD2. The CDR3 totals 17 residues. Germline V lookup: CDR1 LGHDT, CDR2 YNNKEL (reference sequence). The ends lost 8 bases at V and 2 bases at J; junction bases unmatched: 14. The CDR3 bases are TGTGCCAGCGGACTTTCGCTAGCGGGTGTGCCCTACAATGAGCAGTTCTTC. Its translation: CASGLSLAGVPYNEQFF.

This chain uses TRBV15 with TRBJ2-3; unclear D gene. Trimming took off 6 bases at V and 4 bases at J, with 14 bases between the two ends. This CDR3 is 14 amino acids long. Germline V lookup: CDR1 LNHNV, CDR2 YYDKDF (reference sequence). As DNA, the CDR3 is TGTGCCACCAGAGCTAGGTATGAGGCAGATACGCAGTATTTT. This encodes CATRARYEADTQYF.

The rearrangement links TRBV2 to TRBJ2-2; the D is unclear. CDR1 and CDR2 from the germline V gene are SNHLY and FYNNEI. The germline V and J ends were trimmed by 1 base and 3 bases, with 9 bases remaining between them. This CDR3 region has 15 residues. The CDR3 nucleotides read TGTGCCAGCAGTGAAGAGGGTGGGGACACCGGGGAGCTGTTTTTT. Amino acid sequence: CASSEEGGDTGELFF. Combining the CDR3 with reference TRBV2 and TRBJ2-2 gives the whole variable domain EPEVTQTPSHQVTQMGQEVILRCVPISNHLYFYWYRQILGQKVEFLVSFYNNEISEKSEIFDDQFSVERPDGSNFTLKIRSTKLEDSAMYFCASSEEGGDTGELFFGEGSRLTVL.

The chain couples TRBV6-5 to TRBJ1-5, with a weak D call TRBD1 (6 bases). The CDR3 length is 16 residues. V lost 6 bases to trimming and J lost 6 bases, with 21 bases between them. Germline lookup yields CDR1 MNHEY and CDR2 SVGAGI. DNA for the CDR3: TGTGCCAGCAGCGTATCGAGAGGGGGGGAGGGTCAGCCCCAGCATTTT. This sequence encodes CASSVSRGGEGQPQHF.

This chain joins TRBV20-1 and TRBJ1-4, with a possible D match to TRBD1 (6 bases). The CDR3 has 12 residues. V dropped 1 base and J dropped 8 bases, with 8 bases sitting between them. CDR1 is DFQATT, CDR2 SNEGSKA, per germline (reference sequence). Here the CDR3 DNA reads TGCAGTGCTAGAGTTGGACAGGAAAAACTGTTTTTT. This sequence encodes CSARVGQEKLFF.

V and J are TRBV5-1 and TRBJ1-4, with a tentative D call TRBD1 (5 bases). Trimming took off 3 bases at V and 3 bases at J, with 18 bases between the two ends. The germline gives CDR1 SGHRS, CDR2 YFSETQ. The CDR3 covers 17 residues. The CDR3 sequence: CASSSGSIGGSNEKLFF. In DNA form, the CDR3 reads TGCGCCAGCAGCTCGGGCTCGATTGGGGGTTCTAATGAAAAACTGTTTTTT. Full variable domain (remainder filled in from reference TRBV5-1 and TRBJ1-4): KAGVTQTPRYLIKTRGQQVTLSCSPISGHRSVSWYQQTPGQGLQFLFEYFSETQRNKGNFPGRFSGRQFSNSRSEMNVSTLELGDSALYLCASSSGSIGGSNEKLFFGSGTQLSVL.

CDR3 coding DNA: TGTGCCAGCTCACCACCTCCCGGGACTAGCGGGCCCCTACTCAGCAACAATGAGCAGTTCTTC. Residues: CASSPPPGTSGPLLSNNEQFF. This chain uses TRBV18 with TRBJ2-1; TRBD2 matches 12 bases. The CDR3 contains 21 residues. Germline V gene lookup returns CDR1 KGHSH and CDR2 LQKENI. The V gene end was trimmed by 0 bases and the J gene end by 5 bases; junction bases not matched to a gene: 17.

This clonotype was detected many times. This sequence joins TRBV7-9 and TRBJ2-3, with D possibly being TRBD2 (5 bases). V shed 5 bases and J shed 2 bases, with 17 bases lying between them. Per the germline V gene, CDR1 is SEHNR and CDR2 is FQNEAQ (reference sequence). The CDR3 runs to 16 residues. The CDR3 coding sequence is TGTGCCAGCAGCCCATCCGGGATCCTAAACACAGATACGCAGTATTTT. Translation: CASSPSGILNTDTQYF.